A selection of T cell receptor beta chains follows, all from one sample in a study of spatial heterogeneity in lung cancer. Each CDR3 protein gets one entry after TCRdb re-called the 5' RACE reads with MiXCR. The sample contains roughly 25,000 distinct CDR3 sequences, about 13% of which appear only once. Sequencing was performed on PBMCs, taken at surgery. The receptors stem from a female donor with early-stage non-small cell lung cancer. Each CDR3 is given without its conserved first and last residue.

11 | TRBV7-9 | ASTLAGVYEQY
14 | TRBV9 | ASSIRSGDSAAAIY
14 | TRBV24-1 | ATEIPGQKTNYGYT
12 | TRBV29-1 | SVDRTSGGSEQF
9 | TRBV29-1 | SAGSRDEQY
11 | TRBV29-1 | SVSDGTGETQY
13 | TRBV28 | ASSPDSIRTGELF
9 | TRBV7-9 | ASRRDNEQF
13 | TRBV12-3/TRBV12-4 | ASRHNRQGAATQY
13 | TRBV5-1 | ASSLGQGAVETQY
14 | TRBV28 | ASSSSGASGRREQY
11 | TRBV6-5 | ASTRGGTDTQY
12 | TRBV19 | AASEGVMGDTQY
12 | TRBV7-8 | ASSFGPGANVLT
11 | TRBV28 | ASSLRGARKAF
13 | TRBV2 | ASRARTDSNQPQH
16 | TRBV7-3 | ASSPETLGAGDTGELF
12 | TRBV20-1 | SAKTSGNTGELF
14 | TRBV7-8 | ASSLVFGTVANEQF
14 | TRBV4-1 | ASSQDPGQGIQPQH
13 | TRBV2 | ASSDVGGVTDTQY
12 | TRBV10-3 | AISRTGGGQPQH
10 | TRBV24-1 | ATRSLPGELF
12 | TRBV20-1 | SARSGRGEETQY
11 | TRBV4-1 | ASSQLDPFEQF
12 | TRBV10-2 | ASTFWTSPGELF
10 | TRBV21-1 | ASGTSPHEQF
12 | TRBV29-1 | SVIAGGESFAQF